This TCR beta chain was sequenced during a study of cytomegalovirus exposure and HLA in healthy donors. Study-level information: In terms of ancestry, the Caucasian-associated cluster contained roughly 80% of the roughly 400 genotyped donors.

At collection, donors were nominally healthy, but unrecorded immune exposures were probable. Per germline, CDR1 SEHNR and CDR2 FQNEAQ (reference sequence). The CDR3 runs to 11 residues. Concerning this clone itself: The junction departs from the called germline gene at one end, perhaps through a read error.

The PCR ran on 60 Vbeta and 13 Jbeta primers. Sequencing used immunoSEQ multiplex PCR; TCRdb keeps in-frame clones, though not all of them. The table records around 170,000 clones, roughly 80% of them present only once. The sample taken for sequencing was PBMCs. The clonotype originates from a man aged 50 to 59 in good health and CMV-seronegative. V and J are TRBV7-9 and TRBJ2-7; 7 nucleotides line up with TRBD1. CDR3 nucleotides: TGTGCCATTGACAGGGCGAGGGAGCGGTACTTC. Its protein product is CAIDRARERYF.